Listed here are 26 T cell receptor beta chains from one sample, sequenced in a study of response to subunit inactivated influenza vaccine. Via MiXCR, TCRdb re-called the RT-PCR reads, giving one row per CDR3 protein. This table holds hundreds of thousands of distinct CDR3 sequences, 14% found once. Sequenced here: PBMCs from blood, sampled less than 15 days before vaccination. All receptors come from a man in his fifties or sixties who received an inactivated influenza vaccine.

The CDR3 reads CASSRGQGGRDTQYF. CDR3 nucleotides: TGCGCCAGCAGCCGCGGACAGGGGGGACGGGATACGCAGTATTTT. V is TRBV4-3 and J is TRBJ2-3; 10 nucleotides match TRBD1. The CDR3 consists of 15 residues. Germline V CDR1 and CDR2: LGHNA, YSLEER. The J segment lost 6 bases and the V segment lost 4 bases, leaving 7 bases of the junction unmatched.

The gene calls are TRBV27 and TRBJ1-5; tentatively, D is TRBD1 (5 bases). Germline V gene lookup returns CDR1 MNHEY and CDR2 SMNVEV (reference sequence). V was trimmed by 5 bases and J by 3 bases, leaving 14 bases between them. This CDR3 has 15 amino acids. The chain's CDR3 is CASSRAGGYNQPQHF. The CDR3 region has the DNA TGTGCCAGCAGTCGCGCGGGGGGATACAATCAGCCCCAGCATTTT.

This clonotype was recorded a few times. The CDR3 DNA reads TGCAGCGTTGAAGGTGACACAAGCTACTATGGCTACACCTTC. Residues: CSVEGDTSYYGYTF. This chain joins TRBV29-1 and TRBJ1-2; D not resolved. Trimming removed 1 base at V and 3 bases at J, with 12 bases between. CDR1 SQVTM and CDR2 ANQGSEA come from the germline V gene. The CDR3 runs to 14 residues.

The gene calls are TRBV6-5 and TRBJ2-1, with 12 bases fitting TRBD2. Germline values: CDR1 MNHEY, CDR2 SVGAGI. The V segment lost 0 bases and the J segment 4 bases; nucleotides outside the gene matches: 4. CDR3 size: 17 residues. Written as DNA, the CDR3 is TGTGCCAGCAGTTACTCGGAGACTAGCGGGAGTTACAATGAGCAGTTCTTC. It specifies CASSYSETSGSYNEQFF.

A few counts support this clonotype. The genes are TRBV5-1 and TRBJ2-1; D possibly corresponds to TRBD2 (6 bases). This CDR3 region has 15 residues. V was shortened by 3 bases and J by 7 bases, with 17 bases between the two germline ends. Looked up from germline, CDR1 is SGHRS and CDR2 is YFSETQ. CDR3 bases: TGCGCCAGCAGCTACCGGGGGATAGGAGGGAATGAGCAGTTCTTC. Residues: CASSYRGIGGNEQFF.

A few counts support this clonotype. This sequence joins TRBV5-5 and TRBJ2-5, with D possibly matching TRBD1 (5 bases). Trimming took 0 bases from V and 3 from J, leaving 9 bases between them. CDR3 length: 14 residues. Germline assignment: CDR1 SGHKS and CDR2 YYEKEE (reference sequence). CDR3 DNA sequence: TGTGCCAGCAGCTTGGTTGGGGCAGAAGAGACCCAGTACTTC. Its translation: CASSLVGAEETQYF.

This clonotype was seen only a few times. The chain recombines TRBV20-1 with TRBJ1-1, with a tentative D call TRBD1 (6 bases). CDR1 DFQATT and CDR2 SNEGSKA come from the germline V gene (reference sequence). This CDR3 spans 12 amino acids. V lost 6 bases, J lost 5 bases, and 13 bases lay in between. In DNA form, the CDR3 reads TGCAGTGCGACCAGGGGTAGTACTGAAGCTTTCTTT. It translates to CSATRGSTEAFF.

This clonotype was picked up a small number of times. The CDR3 is CSAIDRAQPQHF. CDR3 sequence (DNA): TGCAGTGCCATCGACAGGGCCCAGCCCCAGCATTTT. The chain is built from TRBV20-1 and TRBJ1-5; 7 positions match TRBD1. The V gene's germline CDR1 is DFQATT and CDR2 SNEGSKA (reference sequence). This CDR3 comprises 12 residues. J was trimmed by 7 bases and V by 6 bases; bases with no gene match: 6.

The V call is TRBV12-3 or TRBV12-4, the J call TRBJ2-7; 8 nucleotides agree with TRBD1. The CDR3 has 14 residues. The V gene end was trimmed by 5 bases and the J gene end by 3 bases; junction bases not matched to a gene: 6. CDR3: CASSGDRWDYEQYF. Written as DNA, the CDR3 is TGTGCCAGCAGTGGGGACAGGTGGGACTACGAGCAGTACTTC.

The chain is built from TRBV5-6 and TRBJ2-7; D unclear. Trimming pared 0 bases from V and 5 bases from J, leaving 12 bases between. The germline CDR1 and CDR2 sequences are SGHDT and YYEEEE. The CDR3 loop spans 14 amino acids. The CDR3 bases are TGTGCCAGCAGCTTGGTTGGGGTTTTGAACGAGCAGTACTTC. Amino acid sequence: CASSLVGVLNEQYF.

This clonotype was detected only a few times. DNA for the CDR3: TGTGCCACCAGCAGTTATCGCGGGGGGGCGAATGAGCAGTTCTTC. This translates into CATSSYRGGANEQFF. The chain links TRBV15 to TRBJ2-1, with TRBD2 identical over 9 bases. The germline CDR1 and CDR2 sequences are LNHNV and YYDKDF (reference sequence). The CDR3 has 15 amino acids. V lost 3 bases to trimming and J lost 7 bases; unmatched junction nucleotides: 7.

This clonotype was counted ten times or more. Here the CDR3 DNA reads TGTGCCAGCAGTGAATCTGGGGGTGAGCAGTTCTTC. Its translation is CASSESGGEQFF. The chain links TRBV2 to TRBJ2-1, with D tentatively TRBD1 or TRBD2 (5 bases each). Germline V gene sequence: CDR1 SNHLY, CDR2 FYNNEI. The CDR3 totals 12 residues. Trimming removed 2 bases from V and 9 bases from J, with 8 bases in between.

This clonotype was seen a few times. The rearrangement uses TRBV19 and TRBJ1-1, with D uncertain. This CDR3 comprises 13 residues. V was trimmed by 3 bases and J by 11 bases, leaving 16 bases between them. Germline CDR1 reads LNHDA; CDR2 reads SQIVND (reference sequence). Here the CDR3 reads CASSIGPKITAFF. The DNA of the CDR3 is TGTGCCAGTAGTATTGGCCCTAAGATCACGGCTTTCTTT.

This clonotype was detected only a few times. The chain links TRBV5-1 to TRBJ2-1; 11 nucleotides match TRBD2. V gave up 4 bases and J gave up 8 bases; unmatched junction bases: 11. From germline, CDR1 is SGHRS and CDR2 YFSETQ. This CDR3 region has 16 residues. In DNA, the CDR3 is TGCGCCAGCAGCAAACCTCCCGGGACTAGCGGCGATGAGCAGTTCTTC. Protein: CASSKPPGTSGDEQFF.

This clonotype was observed at least ten times. The CDR3 reads CASSLATDSNTEAFF. The CDR3 nucleotides read TGCGCCAGCAGCTTGGCTACAGATTCGAACACTGAAGCTTTCTTT. The genes are TRBV5-1 and TRBJ1-1; D is ambiguous. Germline V gene sequence: CDR1 SGHRS, CDR2 YFSETQ. CDR3 length: 15 amino acids. Between the trimmed V and J ends, which lost 0 bases and 1 base, there was a span of 10 bases. Full variable domain (remainder filled in from reference TRBV5-1 and TRBJ1-1): KAGVTQTPRYLIKTRGQQVTLSCSPISGHRSVSWYQQTPGQGLQFLFEYFSETQRNKGNFPGRFSGRQFSNSRSEMNVSTLELGDSALYLCASSLATDSNTEAFFGQGTRLTVV.

This clonotype was picked up many times. The chain has TRBV11-3 and TRBJ1-1; a possible D gene is TRBD1 (5 bases). The CDR3 is 13 amino acids. Between the trimmed V and J ends, which lost 1 base and 4 bases, there was a span of 7 bases. CDR1 SGHNT and CDR2 YENEEA come from the germline V gene. This chain's CDR3 is CASSLARATEAFF. In DNA form, the CDR3 reads TGTGCCAGCAGCTTAGCCAGGGCCACTGAAGCTTTCTTT.

This clonotype was seen at least ten times. J is TRBJ2-3 and V is TRBV7-9; 7 nucleotides agree with TRBD2. CDR3 size: 15 residues. Germline CDR1 SEHNR, CDR2 FQNEAQ (reference sequence). V shed 1 base, J shed 5 bases, and the junction held 6 bases outside the gene matches. Here the CDR3 DNA reads TGTGCCAGCAGCTTAGGACTAGCAGTCCTAGATACGCAGTATTTT. Its translation is CASSLGLAVLDTQYF. The variable domain in full, with the rest retrieved from reference TRBV7-9 and TRBJ2-3, is DTGVSQNPRHKITKRGQNVTFRCDPISEHNRLYWYRQTLGQGPEFLTYFQNEAQLEKSRLLSDRFSAERPKGSFSTLEIQRTEQGDSAMYLCASSLGLAVLDTQYFGPGTRLTVL.

This chain links TRBV20-1 with TRBJ2-7; TRBD2 agrees at 7 bases. V gave up 5 bases and J gave up 3 bases; unmatched junction bases: 13. There are 15 residues in the CDR3. Germline loops: CDR1 DFQATT, CDR2 SNEGSKA (reference sequence). The CDR3 spells CSAVLAGGRLYEQYF. CDR3 coding DNA: TGCAGTGCTGTTCTGGCGGGCGGGAGACTCTACGAGCAGTACTTC.

This clonotype was seen a handful of times. The J gene is TRBJ2-2, the V gene TRBV7-2; no clear D gene. Per the germline V gene, CDR1 is SGHTA and CDR2 is FQGNSA. V gave up 2 bases and J gave up 3 bases, with 7 bases separating them. The CDR3 extends over 14 amino acids. The CDR3 is CASSLMGYTGELFF. In nucleotides, the CDR3 is TGTGCCAGCAGCTTAATGGGGTACACCGGGGAGCTGTTTTTT.

This clonotype was detected only a few times. The chain is built from TRBV12-3 or TRBV12-4 and TRBJ2-7; 9 nucleotides agree with TRBD1. Losses at the gene ends were 2 bases for V and 3 bases for J; bases not matched to a gene: 8. The CDR3 has 16 amino acids. The CDR3 reads CASSLLPPGQGYEQYF. The CDR3 nucleotides read TGTGCCAGCAGTTTACTGCCCCCGGGACAGGGCTACGAGCAGTACTTC.

This chain joins TRBV5-1 and TRBJ2-7; 11 nucleotides agree with TRBD2. The CDR3 runs 16 residues. The germline V gene encodes CDR1 SGHRS and CDR2 YFSETQ. Losses at the gene ends were 3 bases for V and 2 bases for J; bases not matched to a gene: 7. DNA for the CDR3: TGCGCCAGCAGCTACGATTCACTAGCGGGGGCCTACGAGCAGTACTTC. It specifies CASSYDSLAGAYEQYF.

The chain is built from TRBV12-3 or TRBV12-4 and TRBJ1-1; 12 nucleotides match TRBD1. V was clipped by 6 bases and J by 1 base; unmatched bases: 6. CDR3 length equals 16 residues. DNA of the CDR3: TGTGCCAGCAGACCCGGGACAGGGGGCTGGAACACTGAAGCTTTCTTT. Residues: CASRPGTGGWNTEAFF.

This clonotype appeared a few times. J is TRBJ2-3 and V is TRBV20-1; TRBD2 is a possible D gene (5 bases). The CDR3 sequence is 14 residues long. The germline V gene has CDR1 DFQATT and CDR2 SNEGSKA (reference sequence). Trimming pared 6 bases from V and 0 bases from J, leaving 13 bases between. The CDR3: CSAQDWSSTDTQYF. The CDR3 DNA reads as TGCAGTGCCCAGGACTGGTCAAGCACAGATACGCAGTATTTT.

This clonotype was observed a few times. This sequence joins TRBV28 and TRBJ1-2, with 8 bases that match TRBD1. The germline gives CDR1 MDHEN, CDR2 SYDVKM. J lost 4 bases, V lost 4 bases, and 14 bases had no gene match. This CDR3 is 17 amino acids long. DNA for the CDR3: TGTGCCAGCAGTTCTCCCGAGGTGCAGGGGGCGGTCTATGGCTACACCTTC. Protein sequence: CASSSPEVQGAVYGYTF.

V and J are TRBV19 and TRBJ2-1, with D maybe TRBD2 (7 bases). Trimming took off 4 bases at V and 6 bases at J, with 13 bases between the two ends. The CDR3 contains 14 residues. Germline CDR1 reads LNHDA; CDR2 reads SQIVND (reference sequence). The CDR3: CASSKRGRGNEQFF. The CDR3 bases are TGTGCCAGTAGTAAGAGGGGGAGGGGCAATGAGCAGTTCTTC.

The chain links TRBV19 to TRBJ2-5, with D possibly TRBD1 on 5 matching bases. V gave up 10 bases and J gave up 5 bases, with 23 bases separating them. The CDR3 length is 15 residues. CDR1 and CDR2 from the germline V gene are LNHDA and SQIVND (reference sequence). The CDR3 DNA reads TGTGCCACCTCCGAAGTGTGGGGCGGTTCGGAGACCCAGTACTTC. The encoded protein is CATSEVWGGSETQYF. The entire variable domain, with the rest obtained from reference TRBV19 and TRBJ2-5, is as follows: DGGITQSPKYLFRKEGQNVTLSCEQNLNHDAMYWYRQDPGQGLRLIYYSQIVNDFQKGDIAEGYSVSREKKESFPLTVTSAQKNPTAFYLCATSEVWGGSETQYFGPGTRLLVL.